This T cell receptor beta chain was captured by sequencing in a study of cytomegalovirus exposure and HLA in healthy donors. With 60 Vbeta and 13 Jbeta primers, the PCR was carried out. The method was immunoSEQ multiplex PCR; TCRdb's version includes in-frame clones alone and lacks a portion of them. This sample's table has 55,000 or so clones. Germline V gene sequence: CDR1 MNHNS, CDR2 SASEGT. The CDR3 covers 13 residues. Trimming stripped 5 bases from V and 10 bases from J, with 17 bases between. Study-wide points: In a later analysis, most CMV-associated TCR beta chains appeared HLA-restricted.

Details on this clone: The antigen is undetermined.

The receptor was isolated from a woman aged 30 to 39 in good health and CMV-seropositive. The sequencing input was PBMCs. The chain couples TRBV6-1 to TRBJ1-1; D is uncertain. For the CDR3, the DNA is TGTGCCAGCAGTCCGTTAAATGCGGGCGGAGCTTTCTTT. This codes for CASSPLNAGGAFF.